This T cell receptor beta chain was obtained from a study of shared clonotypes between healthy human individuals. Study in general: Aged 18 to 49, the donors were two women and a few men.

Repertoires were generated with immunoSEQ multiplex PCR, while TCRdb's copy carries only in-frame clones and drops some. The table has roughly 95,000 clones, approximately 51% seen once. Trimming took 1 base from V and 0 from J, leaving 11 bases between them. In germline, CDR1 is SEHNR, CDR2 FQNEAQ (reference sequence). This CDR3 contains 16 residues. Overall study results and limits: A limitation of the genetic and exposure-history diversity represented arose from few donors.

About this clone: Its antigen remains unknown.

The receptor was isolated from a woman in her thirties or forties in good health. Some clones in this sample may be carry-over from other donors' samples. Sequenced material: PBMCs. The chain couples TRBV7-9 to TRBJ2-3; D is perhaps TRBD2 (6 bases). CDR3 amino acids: CASSLVGGTSTDTQYF. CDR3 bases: TGTGCCAGCAGCTTAGTAGGCGGGACTAGCACAGATACGCAGTATTTT. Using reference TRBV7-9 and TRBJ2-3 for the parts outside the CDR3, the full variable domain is DTGVSQNPRHKITKRGQNVTFRCDPISEHNRLYWYRQTLGQGPEFLTYFQNEAQLEKSRLLSDRFSAERPKGSFSTLEIQRTEQGDSAMYLCASSLVGGTSTDTQYFGPGTRLTVL.